A single TCR beta chain is shown here with its context. Its antigen remains unknown. The CDR3 covers 15 residues. Trimming pared 3 bases from V and 0 bases from J, leaving 12 bases between. Germline V lookup: CDR1 LGHNA, CDR2 YNFKEQ. This sample stems from a study of cytomegalovirus exposure and HLA in healthy donors. The primer mix had 60 Vbeta and 13 Jbeta primers. TCRdb's copy holds only in-frame clones and misses some; the assay was immunoSEQ multiplex PCR. The sample records 95,000 to 150,000 clones, 75% to 90% being singletons. Study outcomes and limitations: On later analysis, the bulk of CMV-associated TCR beta chains appeared to be HLA-restricted.

The TCR was taken from a man aged 25-45 years in good health and CMV-seronegative. Sequencing was done on a sample of PBMCs. The chain has TRBV4-2 and TRBJ2-7, with D possibly TRBD2 on 6 matching bases. CDR3 DNA sequence: TGTGCCAGCAGCCAGGACCAGCGGGCCTCCTACGAGCAGTACTTC. It codes for CASSQDQRASYEQYF.